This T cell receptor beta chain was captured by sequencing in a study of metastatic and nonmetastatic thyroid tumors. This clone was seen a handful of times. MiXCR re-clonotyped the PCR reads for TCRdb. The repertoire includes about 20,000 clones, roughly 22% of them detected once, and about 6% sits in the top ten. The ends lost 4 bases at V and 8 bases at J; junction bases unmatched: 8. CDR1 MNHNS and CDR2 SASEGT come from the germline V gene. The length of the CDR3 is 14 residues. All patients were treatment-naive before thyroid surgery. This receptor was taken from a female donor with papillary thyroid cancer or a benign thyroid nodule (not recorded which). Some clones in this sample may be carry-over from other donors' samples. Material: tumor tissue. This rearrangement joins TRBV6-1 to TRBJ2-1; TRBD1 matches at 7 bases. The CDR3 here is CASSGVQGSDEQFF. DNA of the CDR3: TGTGCCAGCAGTGGAGTACAGGGGTCGGATGAGCAGTTCTTC.